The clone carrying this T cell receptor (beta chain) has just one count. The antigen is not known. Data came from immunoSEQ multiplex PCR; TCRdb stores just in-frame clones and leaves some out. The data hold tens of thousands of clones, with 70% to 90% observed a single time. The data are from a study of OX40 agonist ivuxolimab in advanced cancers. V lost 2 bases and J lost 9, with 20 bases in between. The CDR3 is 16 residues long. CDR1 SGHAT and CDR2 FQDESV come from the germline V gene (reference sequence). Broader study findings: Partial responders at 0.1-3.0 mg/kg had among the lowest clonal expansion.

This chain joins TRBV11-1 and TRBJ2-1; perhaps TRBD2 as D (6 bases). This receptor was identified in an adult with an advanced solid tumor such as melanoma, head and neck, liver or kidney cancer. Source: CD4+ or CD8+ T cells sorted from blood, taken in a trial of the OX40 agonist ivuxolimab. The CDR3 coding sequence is TGTGCCAGCAGCTTAAATTCAGCGGGTCTGAAGGGTGAGCAGTTCTTC. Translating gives CASSLNSAGLKGEQFF. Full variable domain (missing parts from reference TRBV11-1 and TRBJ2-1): EAEVAQSPRYKITEKSQAVAFWCDPISGHATLYWYRQILGQGPELLVQFQDESVVDDSQLPKDRFSAERLKGVDSTLKIQPAELGDSAMYLCASSLNSAGLKGEQFFGPGTRLTVL.